The 7 T cell receptor beta chains in this list originate from one sample, sequenced in a study of Ad26.COV2.S vaccination and SARS-CoV-2 variants (dated by TCRdb to about 2021). Preparation of the library involved the immunoSEQ multiplex PCR assay. This immuneACCESS table, as held by TCRdb, lists in-frame sequences with V and J called but not all clones. Of the missing ones, under half trace to an unresolved V gene in checked studies; the others have no known cause. The sample includes hundreds of thousands of clones, with 80% to 90% observed a single time. Roughly 2.5% of the sample is held by the ten biggest clonotypes. The treatment or condition tag for this specimen amounts to: 19 received Ad26.COV2.S at low or high dose, single or two shots; about 5 received placebo; per-sample allocation not given. Repertoires of vaccine and placebo recipients were sequenced from samples collected on day 63 after the first injection.

Sequenced material: peripheral blood, taken in a trial of Ad26.COV2.S vaccine versus placebo. The source of these receptors is a person between 18 and 60 years old who received the Ad26.COV2.S COVID-19 vaccine or a placebo.

This clone was seen a handful of times. The chain combines TRBV4-1 with TRBJ1-2; D is perhaps TRBD1 (5 bases). The CDR3 loop spans 16 amino acids. Germline CDR1 reads MGHRA; CDR2 reads YSYEKL. V was trimmed by 2 bases and J by 3 bases, leaving 16 bases between them. CDR3 sequence (DNA): TGCGCCAGCAGCCAATTGTCTGACGGACACTACTATGGCTACACCTTC. It specifies CASSQLSDGHYYGYTF.

There are a few counts of this clone. The genes are TRBV4-3 and TRBJ2-2; 7 bases match TRBD1. The CDR3 contains 19 residues. Germline V lookup: CDR1 LGHNA, CDR2 YSLEER. V dropped 1 base and J dropped 5; count of bases not matched to a gene: 16. CDR3 residues: CASSQGIYVATGRTGELFF. CDR3 nucleotide sequence: TGCGCCAGCAGCCAAGGAATCTATGTTGCGACAGGGAGAACCGGGGAGCTGTTTTTT.

This sequence joins TRBV5-1 and TRBJ2-7; 11 bases are a match to TRBD1. Germline loops: CDR1 SGHRS, CDR2 YFSETQ. This CDR3 contains 14 residues. With 4 bases clipped from V and 4 bases from J, the junction kept 4 bases outside the gene matches. CDR3 sequence: CASSPGTGGYEQYV. The CDR3 nucleotides are TGCGCCAGCAGCCCCGGGACAGGGGGATACGAGCAGTACGTC.

The V gene is TRBV5-1, the J gene TRBJ1-2; D uncertain. Germline-derived CDR1 and CDR2 are SGHRS and YFSETQ. Trimming pared 0 bases from V and 7 bases from J, leaving 10 bases between. This CDR3 spans 13 amino acids. CDR3 nucleotides: TGCGCCAGCAGCTTGGGGCTGACGTCTGGCTACACCTTC. Translated: CASSLGLTSGYTF.

The chain employs TRBV4-1 and TRBJ1-2, with D unclear. The CDR3 covers 17 residues. V was clipped by 1 base and J by 4 bases, with 19 bases between them. CDR1 MGHRA and CDR2 YSYEKL come from the germline V gene. CDR3 sequence: CASSQGGPAPARYGYTF. The CDR3 DNA follows: TGCGCCAGCAGCCAAGGAGGGCCTGCCCCGGCGCGCTATGGCTACACCTTC.

The J gene is TRBJ2-3, the V gene TRBV5-6, with 7 bases lining up with TRBD2. The germline CDR1 and CDR2 sequences are SGHDT and YYEEEE. The CDR3 length is 14 residues. J gave up 4 bases and V 1 base, and 3 bases lay outside the gene matches. The CDR3 region is CASSLRTSPDTQYF. Here the CDR3 DNA reads TGTGCCAGCAGCTTGAGGACTAGTCCAGATACGCAGTATTTT.

CDR3 in amino acids: CASSPKTGTNEKLFF. CDR3 in DNA: TGTGCCAGCAGCCCGAAGACGGGGACTAATGAAAAACTGTTTTTT. The chain combines TRBV5-4 with TRBJ1-4; unclear D gene. This CDR3 comprises 15 residues. Germline CDR1 reads SGHNT; CDR2 reads YYREEE (reference sequence). The germline V and J ends were trimmed by 4 bases and 2 bases, with 12 bases remaining between them. Variable domain in full (rest from reference TRBV5-4 and TRBJ1-4): ETGVTQSPTHLIKTRGQQVTLRCSSQSGHNTVSWYQQALGQGPQFIFQYYREEENGRGNFPPRFSGLQFPNYSSELNVNALELDDSALYLCASSPKTGTNEKLFFGSGTQLSVL.